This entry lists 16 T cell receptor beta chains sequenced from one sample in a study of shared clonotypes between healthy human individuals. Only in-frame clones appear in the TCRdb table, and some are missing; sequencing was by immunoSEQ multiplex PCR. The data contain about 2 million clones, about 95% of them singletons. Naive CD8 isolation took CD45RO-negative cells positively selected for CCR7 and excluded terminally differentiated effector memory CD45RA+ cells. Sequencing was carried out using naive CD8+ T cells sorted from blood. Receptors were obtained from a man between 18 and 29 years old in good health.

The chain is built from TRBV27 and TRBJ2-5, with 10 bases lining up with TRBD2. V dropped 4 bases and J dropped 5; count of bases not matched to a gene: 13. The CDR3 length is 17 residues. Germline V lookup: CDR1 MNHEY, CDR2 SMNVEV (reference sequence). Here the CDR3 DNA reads TGTGCCAGCAGTTCAATTACCGGGACTAGCGAAGTTGAGACCCAGTACTTC. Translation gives CASSSITGTSEVETQYF.

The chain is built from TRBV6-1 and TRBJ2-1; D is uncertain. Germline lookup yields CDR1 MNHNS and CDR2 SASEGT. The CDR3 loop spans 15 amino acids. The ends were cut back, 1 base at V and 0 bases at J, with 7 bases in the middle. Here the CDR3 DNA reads TGTGCCAGCAGTGAAGGGCAGAGCTCCTACAATGAGCAGTTCTTC. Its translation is CASSEGQSSYNEQFF.

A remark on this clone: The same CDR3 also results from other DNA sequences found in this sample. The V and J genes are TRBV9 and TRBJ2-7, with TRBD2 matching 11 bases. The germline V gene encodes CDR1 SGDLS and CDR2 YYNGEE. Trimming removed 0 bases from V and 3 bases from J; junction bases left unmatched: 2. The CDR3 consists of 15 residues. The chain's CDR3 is CASSVDSGRVYEQYF. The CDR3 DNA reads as TGTGCCAGCAGCGTAGATAGCGGGAGGGTCTACGAGCAGTACTTC.

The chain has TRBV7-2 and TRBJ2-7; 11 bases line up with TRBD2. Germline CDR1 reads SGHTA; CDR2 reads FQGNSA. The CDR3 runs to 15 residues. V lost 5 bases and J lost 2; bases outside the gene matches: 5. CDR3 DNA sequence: TGTGCCAGCAGCCTGGGACTAGCGGCGCCCTACGAGCAGTACTTC. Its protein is CASSLGLAAPYEQYF. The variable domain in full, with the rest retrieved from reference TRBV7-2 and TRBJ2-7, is GAGVSQSPSNKVTEKGKDVELRCDPISGHTALYWYRQSLGQGLEFLIYFQGNSAPDKSGLPSDRFSAERTGGSVSTLTIQRTQQEDSAVYLCASSLGLAAPYEQYFGPGTRLTVT.

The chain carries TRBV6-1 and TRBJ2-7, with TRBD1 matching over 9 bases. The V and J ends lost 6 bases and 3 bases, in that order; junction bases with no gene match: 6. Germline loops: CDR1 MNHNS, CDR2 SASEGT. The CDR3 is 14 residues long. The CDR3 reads CASRRPGQGYEQYF. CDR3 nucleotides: TGTGCCAGCAGAAGACCGGGACAGGGCTACGAGCAGTACTTC.

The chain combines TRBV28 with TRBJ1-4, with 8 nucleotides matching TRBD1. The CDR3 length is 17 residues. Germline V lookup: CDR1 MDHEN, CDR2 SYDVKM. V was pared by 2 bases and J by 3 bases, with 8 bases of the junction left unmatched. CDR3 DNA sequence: TGTGCCAGCAGTTTAAGGACAGGGAGTTTGGCTAATGAAAAACTGTTTTTT. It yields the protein CASSLRTGSLANEKLFF.

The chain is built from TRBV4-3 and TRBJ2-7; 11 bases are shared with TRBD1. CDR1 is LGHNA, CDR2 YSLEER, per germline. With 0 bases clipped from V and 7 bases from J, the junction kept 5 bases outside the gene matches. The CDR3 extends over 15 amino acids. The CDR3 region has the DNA TGCGCCAGCAGCCAAGACGGGACAGGGGGATGGGAGCAGTACTTC. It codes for CASSQDGTGGWEQYF.

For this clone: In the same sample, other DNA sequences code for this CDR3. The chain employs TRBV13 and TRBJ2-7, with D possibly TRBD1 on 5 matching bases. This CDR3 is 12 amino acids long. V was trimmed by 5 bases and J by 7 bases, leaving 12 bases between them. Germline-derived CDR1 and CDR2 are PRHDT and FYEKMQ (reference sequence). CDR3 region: CASSPFRDEQYF. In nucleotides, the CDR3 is TGTGCCAGCAGCCCCTTCAGGGATGAGCAGTACTTC.

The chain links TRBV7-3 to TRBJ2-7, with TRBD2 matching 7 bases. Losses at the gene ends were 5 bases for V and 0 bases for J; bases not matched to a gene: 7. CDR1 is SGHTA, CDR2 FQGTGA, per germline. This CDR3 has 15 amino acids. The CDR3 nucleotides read TGTGCCAGCAGCCCCCGGGACTACCTCTCCTACGAGCAGTACTTC. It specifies CASSPRDYLSYEQYF.

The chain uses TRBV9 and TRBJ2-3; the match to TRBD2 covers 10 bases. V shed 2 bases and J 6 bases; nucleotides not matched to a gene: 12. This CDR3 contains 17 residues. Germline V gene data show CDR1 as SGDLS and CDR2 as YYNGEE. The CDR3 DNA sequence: TGTGCCAGCAGCGTCCCCCCTCTAGCGGGAGAATCCGATACGCAGTATTTT. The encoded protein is CASSVPPLAGESDTQYF.

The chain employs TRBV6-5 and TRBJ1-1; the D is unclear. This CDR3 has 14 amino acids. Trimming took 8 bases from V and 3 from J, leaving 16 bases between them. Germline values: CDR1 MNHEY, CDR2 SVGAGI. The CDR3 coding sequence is TGTGCCAGCGGTGAGGGTAGTGGGGACACTGAAGCTTTCTTT. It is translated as CASGEGSGDTEAFF.

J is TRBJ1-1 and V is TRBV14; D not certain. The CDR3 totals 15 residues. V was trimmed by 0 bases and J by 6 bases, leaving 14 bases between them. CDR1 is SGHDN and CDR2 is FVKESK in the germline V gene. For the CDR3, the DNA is TGTGCCAGCAGCCAAGAAGTTTCCTTCCCTCCTGAAGCTTTCTTT. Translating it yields CASSQEVSFPPEAFF.

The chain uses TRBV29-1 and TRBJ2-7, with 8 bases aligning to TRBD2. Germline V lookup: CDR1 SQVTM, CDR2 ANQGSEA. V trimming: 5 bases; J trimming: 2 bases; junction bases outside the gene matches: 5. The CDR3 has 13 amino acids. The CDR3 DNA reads TGCAGCGTTCGGGAGGGACCGGCCTACGAGCAGTACTTC. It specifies CSVREGPAYEQYF.

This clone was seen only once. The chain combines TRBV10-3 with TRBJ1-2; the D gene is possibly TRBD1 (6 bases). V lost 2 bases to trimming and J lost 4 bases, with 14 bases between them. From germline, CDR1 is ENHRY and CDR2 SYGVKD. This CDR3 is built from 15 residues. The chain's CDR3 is CAISEEDRAIYGYTF. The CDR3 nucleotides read TGTGCCATCAGTGAGGAGGACAGAGCGATCTATGGCTACACCTTC.

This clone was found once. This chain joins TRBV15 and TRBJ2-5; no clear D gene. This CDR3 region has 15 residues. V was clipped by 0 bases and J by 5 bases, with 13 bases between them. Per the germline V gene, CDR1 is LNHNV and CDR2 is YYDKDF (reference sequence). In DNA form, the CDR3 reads TGTGCCACCAGCAGAGAAGAGGCGGCACGGGAGACCCAGTACTTC. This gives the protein CATSREEAARETQYF.

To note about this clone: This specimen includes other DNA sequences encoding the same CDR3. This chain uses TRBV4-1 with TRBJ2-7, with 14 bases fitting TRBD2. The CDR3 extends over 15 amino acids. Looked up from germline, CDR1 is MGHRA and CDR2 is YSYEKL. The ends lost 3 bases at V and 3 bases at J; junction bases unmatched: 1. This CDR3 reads CASSQGTSGGYEQYF. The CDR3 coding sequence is TGCGCCAGCAGCCAGGGGACTAGCGGGGGCTACGAGCAGTACTTC.